The source of this T cell receptor beta chain is a study of EBV T-cell therapy then PD-1 blockade in nasopharyngeal carcinoma. For this clone: The antigen remains undetermined.

The protocol was immunoSEQ multiplex PCR, while the TCRdb copy is restricted to in-frame clones and leaves out a portion. There are around 19,000 clones in the sample; about 86% occur only once, and roughly a third lies in the top ten. V lost 6 bases and J 7 bases, leaving 16 bases between the germline ends. The CDR3 is 13 amino acids. Specified time point: 266 days after commencement of treatment, after nivolumab therapy. As to treatment: AdE1-LMPpoly-expanded autologous EBV-specific T-cell therapy followed by anti-PD-1 nivolumab. V gene TRBV12-3 or TRBV12-4 combines with J gene TRBJ2-7, with D maybe TRBD1 (5 bases). Specimen: CD8+ T cells from blood, collected around day 300 from a patient whose treatment included autologous EBV-specific T cells and nivolumab. The TCR was taken from a man aged 35-49 years with nasopharyngeal carcinoma. The CDR3 nucleotides are TGTGCCAGCAGCCCGCAGGGATTGGATGAGCAGTACTTC. This translates into CASSPQGLDEQYF.